Described below is a single T cell receptor (beta chain) sequence and its context. The antigen is undetermined. These data come from a study of T cell repertoires in cytomegalovirus infection. Overall study findings and caveats: HLA-C-restricted, CMV-specific TCR beta clonotypes were dominant ex vivo.

From germline, CDR1 is LNHDA and CDR2 SQIVND (reference sequence). This CDR3 is 13 amino acids long. Trimming took 5 bases from V and 4 from J, leaving 10 bases between them. TCRdb re-called the reads with MiXCR, one entry per CDR3 protein. The sample lists hundreds of thousands of distinct CDR3 sequences; roughly a third were seen once. This TCR came from a human donor in good health (CMV status not recorded). Some clones in this sample may be carry-over from other donors' samples. The sequencing here drew on cultured PBMCs, taken from culture after CMV antigen stimulation. J is TRBJ2-3 and V is TRBV19; a weak D match, TRBD1 (6 bases). This chain's CDR3 is CASSQPGADTQYF. Here the CDR3 DNA reads TGTGCCAGTAGTCAACCAGGGGCAGATACGCAGTATTTT.